Below, one TCR beta chain is given with its context. As handled by the study authors: Estimated nucleated cell counts came from reference gene primer amplification. Method: immunoSEQ multiplex PCR; TCRdb's copy keeps in-frame clones and lacks some. V, J and clone size are those of that table, while D and trimming were read from the DNA. The sample lists about 210,000 clones, around nine tenths occurring once. CDR3 length: 15 amino acids. Trimming cost V 0 bases and J 5 bases, with 9 bases left between them. Germline loops: CDR1 SGHNT, CDR2 YYREEE (reference sequence). The sample comes from a study of blood T cell repertoires in COVID-19. Membership in each cohort depended on participant-reported clinical history. All exposed participants met a person with COVID-19 within 2 weeks before entering the study.

V usage is TRBV5-4 and J usage is TRBJ2-6; no reliable D call. Input material: PBMCs or T cells enriched from blood (not recorded which). The source is a young woman who had been exposed to COVID-19. The CDR3 sequence: CASSLDREWANVLTF. Written as DNA, the CDR3 is TGTGCCAGCAGCTTGGACAGAGAGTGGGCCAACGTCCTGACTTTC.